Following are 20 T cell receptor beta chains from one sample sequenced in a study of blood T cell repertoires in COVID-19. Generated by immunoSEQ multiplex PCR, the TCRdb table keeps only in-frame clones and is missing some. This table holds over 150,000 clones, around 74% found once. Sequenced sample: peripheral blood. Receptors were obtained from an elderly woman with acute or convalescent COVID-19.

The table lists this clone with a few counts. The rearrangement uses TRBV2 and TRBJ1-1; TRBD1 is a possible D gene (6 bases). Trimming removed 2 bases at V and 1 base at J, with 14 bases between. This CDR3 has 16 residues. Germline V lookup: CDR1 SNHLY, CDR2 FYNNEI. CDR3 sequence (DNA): TGTGCCAGCAGTGAACAGGGCAGGGGATCGAACACTGAAGCTTTCTTT. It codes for CASSEQGRGSNTEAFF.

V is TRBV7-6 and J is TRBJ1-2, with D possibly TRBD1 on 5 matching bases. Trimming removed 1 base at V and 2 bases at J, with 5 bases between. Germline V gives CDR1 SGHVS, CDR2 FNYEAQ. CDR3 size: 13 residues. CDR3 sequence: CASSLGQNYGYTF. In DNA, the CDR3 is TGTGCCAGCAGCTTAGGACAGAACTATGGCTACACCTTC.

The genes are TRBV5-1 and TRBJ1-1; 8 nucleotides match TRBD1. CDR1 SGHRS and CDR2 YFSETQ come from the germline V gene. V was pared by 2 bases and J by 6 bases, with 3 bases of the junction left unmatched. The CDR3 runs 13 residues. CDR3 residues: CASSFSGQAEAFF. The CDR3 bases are TGCGCCAGCAGCTTTTCGGGACAGGCTGAAGCTTTCTTT.

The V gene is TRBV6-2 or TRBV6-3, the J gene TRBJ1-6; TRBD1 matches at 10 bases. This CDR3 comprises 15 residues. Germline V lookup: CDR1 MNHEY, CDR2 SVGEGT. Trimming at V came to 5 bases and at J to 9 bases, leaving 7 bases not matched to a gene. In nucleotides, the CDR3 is TGTGCCAGCAGTCATCCCGGACAGGGGGTTTCACCCCTCCACTTT. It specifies CASSHPGQGVSPLHF.

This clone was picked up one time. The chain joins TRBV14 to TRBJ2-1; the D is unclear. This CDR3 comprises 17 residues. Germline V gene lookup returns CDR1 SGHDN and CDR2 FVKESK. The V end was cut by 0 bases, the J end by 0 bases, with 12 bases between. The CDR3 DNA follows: TGTGCCAGCAGCCAAGATGGAGTGCTGATCTCCTACAATGAGCAGTTCTTC. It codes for CASSQDGVLISYNEQFF. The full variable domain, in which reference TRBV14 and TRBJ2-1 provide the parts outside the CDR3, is EAGVTQFPSHSVIEKGQTVTLRCDPISGHDNLYWYRRVMGKEIKFLLHFVKESKQDESGMPNNRFLAERTGGTYSTLKVQPAELEDSGVYFCASSQDGVLISYNEQFFGPGTRLTVL.

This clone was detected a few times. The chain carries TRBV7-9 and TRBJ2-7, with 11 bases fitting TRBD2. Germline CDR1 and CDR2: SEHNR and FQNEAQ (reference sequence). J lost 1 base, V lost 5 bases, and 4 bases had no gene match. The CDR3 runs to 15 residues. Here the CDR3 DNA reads TGTGCCAGCAGCGAATTAGCGGGAGGGTCCTACGAGCAGTACTTC. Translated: CASSELAGGSYEQYF.

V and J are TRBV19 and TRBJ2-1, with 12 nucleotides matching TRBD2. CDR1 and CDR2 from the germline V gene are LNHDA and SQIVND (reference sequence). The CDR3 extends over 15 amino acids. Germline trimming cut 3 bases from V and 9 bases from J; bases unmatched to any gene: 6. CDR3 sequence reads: CASSIQSSGRGEQFF. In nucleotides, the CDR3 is TGTGCCAGTAGTATTCAGTCTAGCGGGAGGGGTGAGCAGTTCTTC.

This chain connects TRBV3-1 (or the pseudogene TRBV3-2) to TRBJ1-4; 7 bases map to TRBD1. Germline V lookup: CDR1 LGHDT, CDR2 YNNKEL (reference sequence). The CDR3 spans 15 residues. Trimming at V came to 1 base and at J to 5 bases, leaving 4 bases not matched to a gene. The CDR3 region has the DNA TGTGCCAGCAGCCAAGGGGTAGGGGGCAATGAAAAACTGTTTTTT. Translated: CASSQGVGGNEKLFF.

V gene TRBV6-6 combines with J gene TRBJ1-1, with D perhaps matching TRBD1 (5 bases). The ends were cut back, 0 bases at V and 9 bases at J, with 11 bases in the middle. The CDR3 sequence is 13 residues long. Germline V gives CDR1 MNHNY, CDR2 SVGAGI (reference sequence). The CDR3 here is CASSYSGGDKAFF. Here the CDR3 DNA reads TGTGCCAGCAGTTACTCGGGGGGGGATAAAGCTTTCTTT.

The CDR3 reads CASSQSTRQGGDYNEQFF. The CDR3 nucleotides are TGCGCCAGCAGTCAATCGACCCGACAGGGAGGCGACTACAATGAGCAGTTCTTC. J is TRBJ2-1 and V is TRBV23-1; possible D gene TRBD1, 7 bases. TRBV23-1 is an open reading frame, and its role is uncertain. V was trimmed by 0 bases and J by 3 bases, leaving 18 bases between them. The CDR3 is made up of 18 amino acids.

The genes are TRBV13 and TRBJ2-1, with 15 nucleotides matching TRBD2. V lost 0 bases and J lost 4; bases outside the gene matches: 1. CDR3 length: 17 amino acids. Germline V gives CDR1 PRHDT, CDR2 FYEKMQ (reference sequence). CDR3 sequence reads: CASSLGGLAGGYNEQFF. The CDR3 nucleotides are TGTGCCAGCAGCTTAGGGGGACTAGCGGGAGGATACAATGAGCAGTTCTTC.

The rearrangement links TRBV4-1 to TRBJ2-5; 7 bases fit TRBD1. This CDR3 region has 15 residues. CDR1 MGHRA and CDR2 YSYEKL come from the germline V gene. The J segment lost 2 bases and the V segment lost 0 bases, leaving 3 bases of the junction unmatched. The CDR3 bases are TGCGCCAGCAGCCAAGAGGGGACAGTGCAAGAGACCCAGTACTTC. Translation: CASSQEGTVQETQYF.

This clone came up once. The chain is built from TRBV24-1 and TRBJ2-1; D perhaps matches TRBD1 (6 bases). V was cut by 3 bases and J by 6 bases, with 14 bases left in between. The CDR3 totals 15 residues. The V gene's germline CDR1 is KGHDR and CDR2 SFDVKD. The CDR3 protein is CATSDDTGLSNEQFF. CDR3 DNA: TGTGCCACCAGTGATGACACAGGGTTGTCCAATGAGCAGTTCTTC.

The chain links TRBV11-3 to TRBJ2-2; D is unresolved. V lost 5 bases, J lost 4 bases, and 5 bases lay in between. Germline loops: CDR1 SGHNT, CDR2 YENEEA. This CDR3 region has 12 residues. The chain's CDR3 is CASSPLTGELFF. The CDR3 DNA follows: TGTGCCAGCAGCCCCCTCACCGGGGAGCTGTTTTTT.

The CDR3 protein is CASSSSPGLAGVETQYF. The CDR3 region has the DNA TGCGCCAGCAGCTCCTCCCCGGGACTAGCGGGGGTAGAGACCCAGTACTTC. This chain connects TRBV5-1 to TRBJ2-5, with TRBD2 matching 14 bases. V lost 3 bases to trimming and J lost 4 bases; unmatched junction nucleotides: 8. Germline values: CDR1 SGHRS, CDR2 YFSETQ. The length of the CDR3 is 17 residues.

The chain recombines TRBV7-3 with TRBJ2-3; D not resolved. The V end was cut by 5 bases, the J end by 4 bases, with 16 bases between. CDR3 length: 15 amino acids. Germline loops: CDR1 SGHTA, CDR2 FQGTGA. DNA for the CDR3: TGTGCCAGCAGCCCCCAGGCTGGTCTGCCAGATACGCAGTATTTT. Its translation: CASSPQAGLPDTQYF.

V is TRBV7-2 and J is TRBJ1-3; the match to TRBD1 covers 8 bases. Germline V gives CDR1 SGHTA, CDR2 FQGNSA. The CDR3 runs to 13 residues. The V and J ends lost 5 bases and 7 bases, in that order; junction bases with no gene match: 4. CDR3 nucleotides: TGTGCCAGCAGCGGCGGACAGGGCAACACCATATATTTT. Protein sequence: CASSGGQGNTIYF.

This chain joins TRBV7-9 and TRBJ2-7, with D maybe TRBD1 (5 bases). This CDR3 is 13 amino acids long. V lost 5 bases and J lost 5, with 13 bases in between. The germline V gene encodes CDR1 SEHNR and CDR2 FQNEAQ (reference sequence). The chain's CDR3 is CASSKQASDEQYF. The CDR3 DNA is TGTGCCAGCAGCAAACAGGCTTCCGACGAGCAGTACTTC.

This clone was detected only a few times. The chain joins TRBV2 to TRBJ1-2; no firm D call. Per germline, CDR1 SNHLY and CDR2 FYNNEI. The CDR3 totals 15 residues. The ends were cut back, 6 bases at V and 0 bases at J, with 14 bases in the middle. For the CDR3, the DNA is TGTGCCAGCAGAAAGGACGGGAAGACTAACTATGGCTACACCTTC. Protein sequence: CASRKDGKTNYGYTF.

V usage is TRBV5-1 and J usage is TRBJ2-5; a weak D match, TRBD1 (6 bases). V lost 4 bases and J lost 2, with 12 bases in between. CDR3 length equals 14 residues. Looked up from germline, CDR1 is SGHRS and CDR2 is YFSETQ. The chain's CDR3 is CASSHSDRQETQYF. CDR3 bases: TGCGCCAGCAGCCACTCGGACAGACAAGAGACCCAGTACTTC.